Listed here are 29 T cell receptor beta chains from one sample, sequenced in a study of T cells after yellow fever vaccination. TCRdb re-analysed the 5' RACE reads in MiXCR, keeping a single row per CDR3 protein. Of roughly 250,000 distinct CDR3 sequences listed, roughly 13% are singletons. The specimen comprised CD4+ T cells sorted from PBMCs, sampled 45 days after the yellow fever booster vaccination. These receptors all stem from a man younger than 40 who received the YFV17D yellow fever vaccine.

This clonotype was found a few times. The CDR3 DNA reads as TGTGCCAGCAGTGGGACAGGGGGGGGCACCTACAATGAGCAGTTCTTC. It is translated as CASSGTGGGTYNEQFF. The V and J genes are TRBV25-1 and TRBJ2-1, with 10 bases aligning to TRBD1. V lost 4 bases, J lost 2 bases, and 5 bases stayed unmatched. The V gene's germline CDR1 is MGHDK and CDR2 SYGVNS. CDR3 length: 16 amino acids. Full variable domain (remainder filled in from reference TRBV25-1 and TRBJ2-1): EADIYQTPRYLVIGTGKKITLECSQTMGHDKMYWYQQDPGMELHLIHYSYGVNSTEKGDLSSESTVSRIRTEHFPLTLESARPSHTSQYLCASSGTGGGTYNEQFFGPGTRLTVL.

J is TRBJ2-1 and V is TRBV5-6, with D possibly matching TRBD2 (6 bases). V lost 5 bases and J 4 bases, leaving 10 bases between the germline ends. The CDR3 covers 13 residues. CDR1 is SGHDT, CDR2 YYEEEE, per germline. CDR3 in amino acids: CASSLTRYNEQFF. DNA of the CDR3: TGTGCCAGCAGTTTGACTAGATACAATGAGCAGTTCTTC.

This chain connects TRBV4-2 to TRBJ1-2; D ambiguous. There are 15 residues in the CDR3. Germline V gives CDR1 LGHNA, CDR2 YNFKEQ. Trimming removed 0 bases at V and 7 bases at J, with 15 bases between. The CDR3 spells CASSQEWRQEGGYTF. As DNA, the CDR3 is TGTGCCAGCAGCCAAGAGTGGCGGCAGGAGGGTGGCTACACCTTC.

V gene TRBV29-1 combines with J gene TRBJ2-5; D may be TRBD2 (5 bases). In germline, CDR1 is SQVTM, CDR2 ANQGSEA. The CDR3 runs 13 residues. The V end lost 5 bases, the J end lost 1 base, and 11 bases lay between the germline ends. CDR3 coding DNA: TGCAGCGTTCATAGCGCCTCCCAAGAGACCCAGTACTTC. Protein sequence: CSVHSASQETQYF.

The CDR3 nucleotides are TGCAGTGCTAGGGGGACAGGCGCTGTGAAGACCCAGTACTTC. This translates into CSARGTGAVKTQYF. This sequence joins TRBV20-1 and TRBJ2-5, with 8 bases matching TRBD1. Germline assignment: CDR1 DFQATT and CDR2 SNEGSKA (reference sequence). The CDR3 has 14 amino acids. After removal of 3 bases from V and 6 bases from J, the junction contained 9 bases not matched to a gene.

The CDR3 DNA reads as TGTGCCAGCAGTAGCTCCAGTGGCCCCTACAATGAGCAGTTCTTC. Amino acids: CASSSSSGPYNEQFF. The chain carries TRBV12-3 or TRBV12-4 and TRBJ2-1; D ambiguous. The CDR3 runs 15 residues. Trimming took off 5 bases at V and 2 bases at J, with 13 bases between the two ends.

This clonotype was observed a handful of times. This rearrangement joins TRBV5-1 to TRBJ2-1; maybe TRBD2 (6 bases). V lost 2 bases and J lost 7, with 16 bases in between. In germline, CDR1 is SGHRS, CDR2 YFSETQ. This CDR3 spans 15 amino acids. CDR3 sequence: CASSFGSGKPNEQFF. The CDR3 DNA is TGCGCCAGCAGCTTCGGTAGCGGTAAACCGAATGAGCAGTTCTTC.

This clonotype showed up many times. The CDR3 sequence is CASSLPPARGATDTQYF. For the CDR3, the DNA is TGTGCCAGCAGCTTGCCTCCGGCGAGGGGGGCCACAGATACGCAGTATTTT. The rearrangement uses TRBV5-6 and TRBJ2-3; D is possibly TRBD1 or TRBD2 (6 bases each). Per germline, CDR1 SGHDT and CDR2 YYEEEE. V was trimmed by 1 base and J by 2 bases, leaving 17 bases between them. The CDR3 has 17 amino acids.

The V and J genes are TRBV7-6 and TRBJ2-7; 11 nucleotides agree with TRBD2. V shed 4 bases, J shed 4 bases, and the junction held 15 bases outside the gene matches. CDR1 is SGHVS, CDR2 FNYEAQ, per germline. CDR3 length: 18 amino acids. CDR3 coding DNA: TGTGCCAGCAGCTCGACGCGGGGGCCTAGCGGGAGGACATACGAGCAGTACTTC. Its protein is CASSSTRGPSGRTYEQYF.

The chain employs TRBV20-1 and TRBJ1-1; D is ambiguous. CDR1 and CDR2 (germline): DFQATT, SNEGSKA (reference sequence). The CDR3 consists of 11 residues. The V end lost 3 bases, the J end lost 8 bases, and 10 bases lay between the germline ends. CDR3 in DNA: TGCAGTGCTAGGATCGGCATAGAAGCTTTCTTT. Protein: CSARIGIEAFF.

This clonotype was picked up a small number of times. V usage is TRBV20-1 and J usage is TRBJ2-7; 8 bases are shared with TRBD2. V was clipped by 3 bases and J by 5 bases; unmatched bases: 6. The CDR3 loop spans 13 amino acids. The germline V gene has CDR1 DFQATT and CDR2 SNEGSKA (reference sequence). The CDR3 reads CSARTSAYNEQYF. The CDR3 nucleotides read TGCAGTGCTAGGACTAGCGCCTACAACGAGCAGTACTTC.

This clonotype was seen only a few times. CDR3 region: CASTTGTDYYGYTF. DNA of the CDR3: TGTGCCAGCACTACCGGGACAGACTACTATGGCTACACCTTC. This rearrangement joins TRBV5-4 to TRBJ1-2, with TRBD1 identical over 7 bases. CDR1 and CDR2 from the germline V gene are SGHNT and YYREEE (reference sequence). There are 14 residues in the CDR3. Trimming at V came to 6 bases and at J to 3 bases, leaving 8 bases not matched to a gene. The full variable domain, its missing parts supplied by reference TRBV5-4 and TRBJ1-2, is ETGVTQSPTHLIKTRGQQVTLRCSSQSGHNTVSWYQQALGQGPQFIFQYYREEENGRGNFPPRFSGLQFPNYSSELNVNALELDDSALYLCASTTGTDYYGYTFGSGTRLTVV.

The chain recombines TRBV5-4 with TRBJ2-1; D not resolved. Germline V gene data show CDR1 as SGHNT and CDR2 as YYREEE (reference sequence). The V and J ends lost 0 bases and 6 bases respectively, with 7 bases between them. The CDR3 is made up of 13 amino acids. CDR3 region: CASSLALTNEQFF. DNA for the CDR3: TGTGCCAGCAGCTTGGCTCTAACCAATGAGCAGTTCTTC.

This clonotype was detected only a few times. The J gene is TRBJ2-7, the V gene TRBV7-2, with D uncertain. The ends were cut back, 5 bases at V and 0 bases at J, with 11 bases in the middle. Germline V lookup: CDR1 SGHTA, CDR2 FQGNSA. This CDR3 has 14 amino acids. The CDR3 spells CASSPLLSSYEQYF. Written as DNA, the CDR3 is TGTGCCAGCAGCCCCCTTCTGAGCTCCTACGAGCAGTACTTC.

The rearrangement joins TRBV5-1 to TRBJ2-1, with TRBD2 as a possible D gene (5 bases). The germline V and J ends were trimmed by 4 bases and 0 bases, with 11 bases remaining between them. The CDR3 extends over 15 amino acids. Germline V gene sequence: CDR1 SGHRS, CDR2 YFSETQ. The CDR3 loop is CASSQAVSSYNEQFF. The CDR3, as DNA: TGCGCCAGCAGCCAAGCGGTCAGCTCCTACAATGAGCAGTTCTTC. Complete variable domain (other parts from reference TRBV5-1 and TRBJ2-1): KAGVTQTPRYLIKTRGQQVTLSCSPISGHRSVSWYQQTPGQGLQFLFEYFSETQRNKGNFPGRFSGRQFSNSRSEMNVSTLELGDSALYLCASSQAVSSYNEQFFGPGTRLTVL.

There are a few counts of this clonotype. V usage is TRBV7-9 and J usage is TRBJ1-1; D uncertain. Germline assignment: CDR1 SEHNR and CDR2 FQNEAQ (reference sequence). Trimming cost V 5 bases and J 4 bases, with 8 bases left between them. The CDR3 is 12 amino acids. This CDR3 reads CASSRVLTEAFF. Here the CDR3 DNA reads TGTGCCAGCAGCAGGGTCCTCACTGAAGCTTTCTTT.

Ten or more counts support this clonotype. The V gene is TRBV7-2, the J gene TRBJ2-3, with D possibly matching TRBD1 (6 bases). The CDR3 runs 15 residues. V was cut by 5 bases and J by 3 bases, with 15 bases left in between. CDR1 and CDR2 from the germline V gene are SGHTA and FQGNSA. The CDR3 sequence: CASSLGGAGTDTQYF. Here the CDR3 DNA reads TGTGCCAGCAGCCTAGGGGGAGCTGGGACAGATACGCAGTATTTT.

The gene calls are TRBV11-2 and TRBJ2-2, with no clear D. CDR3 size: 18 residues. Germline CDR1 SGHAT, CDR2 FQNNGV. Trimming left V 2 bases short and J 6 bases short, with 22 bases between. The chain's CDR3 is CASSLFGIVGLPAGELFF. For the CDR3, the DNA is TGTGCCAGCAGCTTATTCGGTATAGTAGGCCTACCCGCCGGGGAGCTGTTTTTT.

The chain uses TRBV11-2 and TRBJ1-6; D not certain. Trimming took off 5 bases at V and 11 bases at J, with 13 bases between the two ends. The germline gives CDR1 SGHAT, CDR2 FQNNGV. The length of the CDR3 is 13 residues. This CDR3 reads CASSPSSDTPLHF. CDR3 coding DNA: TGTGCCAGCAGCCCAAGTTCCGATACACCCCTCCACTTT.

In its sample, this clonotype was seen a few times. The chain carries TRBV12-3 or TRBV12-4 and TRBJ2-4; TRBD1 matches at 9 bases. V shed 5 bases and J 7 bases; nucleotides not matched to a gene: 6. There are 14 residues in the CDR3. CDR3 in amino acids: CASSQGDRANIQYF. CDR3 bases: TGTGCCAGCAGTCAAGGGGACAGGGCTAACATTCAGTACTTC.

There are a few counts of this clonotype. CDR3: CASSLEPINEQFF. In DNA form, the CDR3 reads TGTGCCAGCAGCTTAGAACCTATCAATGAGCAGTTCTTC. The J gene is TRBJ2-1, the V gene TRBV7-3, with unresolved D. Looked up from germline, CDR1 is SGHTA and CDR2 is FQGTGA. The CDR3 consists of 13 residues. The germline V and J ends were trimmed by 2 bases and 6 bases, with 8 bases remaining between them.

The rearrangement links TRBV7-2 to TRBJ1-4; TRBD1 agrees at 9 bases. This CDR3 is 15 amino acids long. V lost 2 bases, J lost 6 bases, and 4 bases stayed unmatched. Germline CDR1 is SGHTA and CDR2 is FQGNSA. The CDR3 reads CASSLNRGRDEKLFF. As DNA, the CDR3 is TGTGCCAGCAGCTTAAACAGGGGGCGTGATGAAAAACTGTTTTTT.

This clonotype came up a few times. This chain joins TRBV7-2 and TRBJ2-5, with a possible D match to TRBD1 (6 bases). Per germline, CDR1 SGHTA and CDR2 FQGNSA. Trimming pared 5 bases from V and 0 bases from J, leaving 13 bases between. The length of the CDR3 is 15 residues. CDR3 sequence reads: CASSRTGTYQETQYF. For the CDR3, the DNA is TGTGCCAGCAGCAGAACAGGGACCTACCAAGAGACCCAGTACTTC.

The V call is TRBV5-6, the J call TRBJ2-1; the match to TRBD2 covers 8 bases. J was trimmed by 5 bases and V by 2 bases; bases with no gene match: 9. Germline lookup yields CDR1 SGHDT and CDR2 YYEEEE. The CDR3 is 16 residues long. CDR3 sequence reads: CASSFLSGRVHNEQFF. CDR3 bases: TGTGCCAGCAGCTTCCTAAGCGGGAGAGTCCACAATGAGCAGTTCTTC.

The CDR3 bases are TGTGCCACCAGTGACGGGCTAGCAGGGTATGAGCAGTTCTTC. This gives the protein CATSDGLAGYEQFF. The genes are TRBV24-1 and TRBJ2-1; TRBD1 or TRBD2 may be the D gene (5 bases each). Trimming shortened V by 4 bases and J by 8 bases, and 14 bases separated the two germline ends. The germline V gene has CDR1 KGHDR and CDR2 SFDVKD. The CDR3 consists of 14 residues.

V is TRBV4-2 and J is TRBJ2-5; D uncertain. This CDR3 spans 12 amino acids. CDR1 is LGHNA, CDR2 YNFKEQ, per germline. Trimming pared 3 bases from V and 0 bases from J, leaving 2 bases between. The CDR3: CASSQDQETQYF. For the CDR3, the DNA is TGTGCCAGCAGCCAGGACCAAGAGACCCAGTACTTC.

The J gene is TRBJ1-2, the V gene TRBV4-3; D not resolved. Deletions cut 3 bases from V and 0 bases from J, with 5 bases between. Per the germline V gene, CDR1 is LGHNA and CDR2 is YSLEER. The CDR3 runs to 13 residues. The CDR3 nucleotides are TGCGCCAGCAGCCATGGCACTAACTATGGCTACACCTTC. Amino acids: CASSHGTNYGYTF.

This clonotype occurred a few times. The chain carries TRBV7-2 and TRBJ2-1; 11 nucleotides match TRBD2. Germline V gene data show CDR1 as SGHTA and CDR2 as FQGNSA. Trimming took 0 bases from V and 6 from J; bases not matched to a gene: 1. This CDR3 has 15 amino acids. The DNA for the CDR3 is TGTGCCAGCAGCTTAGCAGGACTAGCGGGCAATGAGCAGTTCTTC. As protein: CASSLAGLAGNEQFF.

The chain uses TRBV12-3 or TRBV12-4 and TRBJ2-1; no reliable D call. This CDR3 spans 13 amino acids. The V and J ends lost 8 bases and 4 bases respectively, with 12 bases between them. The CDR3 spells CASSDWVYNEQFF. The DNA of the CDR3 is TGTGCCAGCTCTGACTGGGTGTACAATGAGCAGTTCTTC.